One and the same sample provided the 23 T cell receptor beta chains below, sequenced in a study of cytomegalovirus exposure and HLA in healthy donors. Clones were sequenced by immunoSEQ multiplex PCR, and TCRdb holds only the in-frame ones, with some missing. The sample consists of around 250,000 clones, around 90% of them appearing once. Sequencing input: PBMCs. The receptor set was obtained from a woman under 30 in good health and CMV-seronegative.

J is TRBJ1-2 and V is TRBV29-1, with a tentative D call TRBD1 (6 bases). Germline-derived CDR1 and CDR2 are SQVTM and ANQGSEA. This CDR3 comprises 14 residues. V dropped 2 bases and J dropped 4 bases, with 14 bases sitting between them. CDR3 DNA sequence: TGCAGCGTTGAAACCCCGGGACACGGCTATGGCTACACCTTC. Residues: CSVETPGHGYGYTF. The full variable domain, completed using reference TRBV29-1 and TRBJ1-2, is SAVISQKPSRDICQRGTSLTIQCQVDSQVTMMFWYRQQPGQSLTLIATANQGSEATYESGFVIDKFPISRPNLTFSTLTVSNMSPEDSSIYLCSVETPGHGYGYTFGSGTRLTVV.

The chain recombines TRBV9 with TRBJ2-3, with a weak D call TRBD1 (6 bases). Germline CDR1 is SGDLS and CDR2 is YYNGEE. The CDR3 runs 17 residues. V lost 4 bases to trimming and J lost 0 bases, with 18 bases between them. The CDR3 DNA sequence: TGTGCCAGCAGCCCTCTTGGGGGCCTCTCCAGCACAGATACGCAGTATTTT. Its translation: CASSPLGGLSSTDTQYF.

The chain is built from TRBV2 and TRBJ2-1, with 9 bases that match TRBD2. This CDR3 is built from 20 residues. Germline values: CDR1 SNHLY, CDR2 FYNNEI. V gave up 0 bases and J gave up 0 bases; unmatched junction bases: 12. The CDR3 DNA reads TGTGCCAGCAGTGAAGCGCTGGGTAGCGGGGGCCATAGCTCCTACAATGAGCAGTTCTTC. It yields the protein CASSEALGSGGHSSYNEQFF.

The genes are TRBV11-2 and TRBJ1-1; perhaps TRBD1 as D (6 bases). The CDR3 extends over 12 amino acids. The V and J ends lost 6 bases and 4 bases respectively, with 9 bases between them. The V gene's germline CDR1 is SGHAT and CDR2 FQNNGV. CDR3 amino acids: CASSLQGTEAFF. CDR3 nucleotides: TGTGCCAGCAGTTTACAGGGCACTGAAGCTTTCTTT. The full variable domain, in which reference TRBV11-2 and TRBJ1-1 provide the parts outside the CDR3, is EAGVAQSPRYKIIEKRQSVAFWCNPISGHATLYWYQQILGQGPKLLIQFQNNGVVDDSQLPKDRFSAERLKGVDSTLKIQPAKLEDSAVYLCASSLQGTEAFFGQGTRLTVV.

The rearrangement links TRBV7-9 to TRBJ2-7, with D perhaps matching TRBD1 (5 bases). The CDR3 loop spans 17 amino acids. Between the trimmed V and J ends, which lost 2 bases and 5 bases, there was a span of 22 bases. Germline V CDR1 and CDR2: SEHNR, FQNEAQ (reference sequence). The CDR3 DNA reads as TGTGCCAGCAGCTTAACCCCAGGGCAGGGTAATGGAGACGAGCAGTACGTC. Translation: CASSLTPGQGNGDEQYV.

The chain carries TRBV2 and TRBJ1-1; D perhaps matches TRBD1 (6 bases). This CDR3 comprises 12 residues. Trimming took off 7 bases at V and 6 bases at J, with 12 bases between the two ends. Germline V gene sequence: CDR1 SNHLY, CDR2 FYNNEI. CDR3 region: CASTGVVAEAFF. The CDR3, as DNA: TGTGCCAGCACAGGGGTAGTGGCTGAAGCTTTCTTT. Full variable domain (missing parts from reference TRBV2 and TRBJ1-1): EPEVTQTPSHQVTQMGQEVILRCVPISNHLYFYWYRQILGQKVEFLVSFYNNEISEKSEIFDDQFSVERPDGSNFTLKIRSTKLEDSAMYFCASTGVVAEAFFGQGTRLTVV.

The V call is TRBV5-1, the J call TRBJ2-5, with TRBD2 identical over 13 bases. The V and J ends lost 4 bases and 2 bases, in that order; junction bases with no gene match: 2. There are 15 residues in the CDR3. The germline gives CDR1 SGHRS, CDR2 YFSETQ. This CDR3 is CASSRGLAGQETQYF. In nucleotides, the CDR3 is TGCGCCAGCAGCCGGGGACTAGCGGGGCAAGAGACCCAGTACTTC.

This clone was observed once. This sequence joins TRBV23-1 and TRBJ1-6; perhaps TRBD1 as D (5 bases). TRBV23-1 is an open reading frame, and its role is uncertain. V dropped 2 bases and J dropped 7 bases, with 9 bases sitting between them. The CDR3 runs 14 residues. CDR3 sequence: CASSQAGYNSPLHF. In DNA form, the CDR3 reads TGCGCCAGCAGTCAAGCAGGGTACAATTCACCCCTCCACTTT.

The rearrangement uses TRBV28 and TRBJ1-2; TRBD1 matches at 7 bases. The V segment lost 7 bases and the J segment 6 bases; nucleotides outside the gene matches: 8. The length of the CDR3 is 13 residues. Germline lookup yields CDR1 MDHEN and CDR2 SYDVKM. CDR3 in DNA: TGTGCCAGCACTGCGACAGGGTTCGATGGCTACACCTTC. Translation: CASTATGFDGYTF.

DNA for the CDR3: TGCGCCAGCAGCCAAGTAGCCAGGGTAGACTATGGCTACACCTTC. The encoded protein is CASSQVARVDYGYTF. This chain uses TRBV4-1 with TRBJ1-2; TRBD1 might be the D (5 bases). CDR1 is MGHRA and CDR2 is YSYEKL in the germline V gene. The CDR3 loop spans 15 amino acids. V was cut by 1 base and J by 3 bases, with 12 bases left in between.

The V call is TRBV6-5, the J call TRBJ1-5; a weak D match, TRBD1 (6 bases). The CDR3 runs 16 residues. Trimming left V 4 bases short and J 1 base short, with 14 bases between. Germline V gene data show CDR1 as MNHEY and CDR2 as SVGAGI. CDR3 sequence reads: CASSSSPRGSNQPQHF. CDR3 coding DNA: TGTGCCAGCAGTTCCTCCCCCAGGGGAAGCAATCAGCCCCAGCATTTT.

V is TRBV6-5 and J is TRBJ1-5; possible D gene TRBD1, 5 bases. CDR1 and CDR2 from the germline V gene are MNHEY and SVGAGI. Trimming shortened V by 6 bases and J by 2 bases, and 14 bases separated the two germline ends. This CDR3 spans 15 amino acids. The CDR3 is CASRQAGSGNQPQHF. In nucleotides, the CDR3 is TGTGCCAGCAGACAAGCAGGGTCGGGCAATCAGCCCCAGCATTTT.

The table lists this clone with a count of one. The chain links TRBV5-1 to TRBJ1-2, with 9 bases identical to TRBD1. CDR1 is SGHRS, CDR2 YFSETQ, per germline. This CDR3 comprises 15 residues. Trimming cost V 0 bases and J 8 bases; bases outside gene matches: 8. The CDR3 region has the DNA TGCGCCAGCAGCTTGGAGGCGGGACAGGGCCGGGGCTACACCTTC. Translation: CASSLEAGQGRGYTF.

This chain links TRBV7-8 with TRBJ1-6, with 9 bases matching TRBD1. V shed 5 bases, J shed 0 bases, and the junction held 5 bases outside the gene matches. Germline values: CDR1 SGHVS, CDR2 FQNEAQ. The CDR3 loop spans 17 amino acids. Written as DNA, the CDR3 is TGTGCCAGCAGCAACGGACAGGGGAGCTCCTATAATTCACCCCTCCACTTT. This gives the protein CASSNGQGSSYNSPLHF.

The genes are TRBV7-9 and TRBJ2-3; perhaps TRBD1 as D (6 bases). This CDR3 comprises 15 residues. In germline, CDR1 is SEHNR, CDR2 FQNEAQ (reference sequence). The ends were cut back, 4 bases at V and 4 bases at J, with 15 bases in the middle. As DNA, the CDR3 is TGTGCCAGCAGCTCCGGGACACTTCGTGCAGATACGCAGTATTTT. It yields the protein CASSSGTLRADTQYF.

CDR3 nucleotide sequence: TGTGCCAGTAGTATCGGCGGGGGGGCAGCAGATACGCAGTATTTT. It is translated as CASSIGGGAADTQYF. The genes are TRBV19 and TRBJ2-3; 9 positions agree with TRBD2. V was pared by 3 bases and J by 4 bases, with 5 bases of the junction left unmatched. In germline, CDR1 is LNHDA, CDR2 SQIVND (reference sequence). The CDR3 covers 15 residues.

The V and J genes are TRBV10-3 and TRBJ1-1; 8 positions match TRBD1. Germline V gene data show CDR1 as ENHRY and CDR2 as SYGVKD. After removal of 11 bases from V and 0 bases from J, the junction contained 5 bases not matched to a gene. The CDR3 extends over 13 amino acids. The CDR3 is CAVDRGMNTEAFF. CDR3 nucleotide sequence: TGTGCCGTCGACAGGGGAATGAACACTGAAGCTTTCTTT.

This chain joins TRBV30 and TRBJ1-5, with 10 positions matching TRBD1. Trimming at V came to 5 bases and at J to 7 bases, leaving 5 bases not matched to a gene. This CDR3 contains 13 residues. Germline CDR1 GTSNPN, CDR2 SVGIG (reference sequence). The CDR3 protein is CAWGDRGGQPQHF. The DNA of the CDR3 is TGTGCCTGGGGGGACAGGGGAGGCCAGCCCCAGCATTTT.

The chain links TRBV27 to TRBJ2-7, with TRBD2 matching 9 bases. Germline lookup yields CDR1 MNHEY and CDR2 SMNVEV (reference sequence). This CDR3 has 14 amino acids. V was clipped by 4 bases and J by 4 bases; unmatched bases: 5. CDR3 region: CASSYLAGKYEQYF. The CDR3 bases are TGTGCCAGCAGTTATCTAGCGGGAAAATACGAGCAGTACTTC.

V gene TRBV7-6 combines with J gene TRBJ1-6; D is unresolved. The CDR3 sequence is 18 residues long. Germline CDR1 and CDR2: SGHVS and FNYEAQ. V was cut by 2 bases and J by 0 bases, with 14 bases left in between. CDR3 amino acids: CASSLTTNPGSYNSPLHF. The DNA of the CDR3 is TGTGCCAGCAGCTTAACGACCAATCCGGGCTCCTATAATTCACCCCTCCACTTT.

The chain joins TRBV6-5 to TRBJ2-1; 8 nucleotides agree with TRBD1. The CDR3 has 15 residues. The germline V gene encodes CDR1 MNHEY and CDR2 SVGAGI. J lost 2 bases, V lost 5 bases, and 5 bases had no gene match. The CDR3: CASSRDRLTYNEQFF. CDR3 in DNA: TGTGCCAGCAGTCGGGACAGGCTAACCTACAATGAGCAGTTCTTC.

V gene TRBV2 combines with J gene TRBJ1-5; 10 bases match TRBD1. Looked up from germline, CDR1 is SNHLY and CDR2 is FYNNEI. The CDR3 spans 15 residues. With V trimmed by 6 bases and J by 7 bases, 9 bases remained unmatched. CDR3 bases: TGTGCCAGCAGAGATGACAGGGGGCCGTGGCAGCCCCAGCATTTT. Translated, it gives CASRDDRGPWQPQHF. Complete variable domain (other parts from reference TRBV2 and TRBJ1-5): EPEVTQTPSHQVTQMGQEVILRCVPISNHLYFYWYRQILGQKVEFLVSFYNNEISEKSEIFDDQFSVERPDGSNFTLKIRSTKLEDSAMYFCASRDDRGPWQPQHFGDGTRLSIL.

The CDR3 protein is CASSPYRDRVYGYTF. Here the CDR3 DNA reads TGTGCCAGCAGTCCATACCGGGACAGGGTATATGGCTACACCTTC. The V and J genes are TRBV28 and TRBJ1-2, with 9 bases matching TRBD1. V trimming: 5 bases; J trimming: 5 bases; junction bases outside the gene matches: 9. This CDR3 comprises 15 residues. Germline assignment: CDR1 MDHEN and CDR2 SYDVKM.